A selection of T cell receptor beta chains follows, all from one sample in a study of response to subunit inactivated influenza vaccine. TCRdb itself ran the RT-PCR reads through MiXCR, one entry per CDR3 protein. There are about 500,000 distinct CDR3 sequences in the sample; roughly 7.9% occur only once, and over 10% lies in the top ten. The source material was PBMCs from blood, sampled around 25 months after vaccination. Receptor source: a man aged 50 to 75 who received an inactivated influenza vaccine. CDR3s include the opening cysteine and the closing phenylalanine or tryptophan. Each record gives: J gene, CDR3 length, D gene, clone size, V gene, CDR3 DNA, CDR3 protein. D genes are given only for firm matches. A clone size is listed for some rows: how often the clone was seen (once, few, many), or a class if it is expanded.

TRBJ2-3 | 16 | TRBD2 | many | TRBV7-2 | TGTGCCAGCAGCTTAGAAGGGACTAGCGGGGGTTATACGCAGTATTTT | CASSLEGTSGGYTQYF
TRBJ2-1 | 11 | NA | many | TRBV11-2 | TGTGCCAGCAGCCCCCACAATGAGCAGTTCTTC | CASSPHNEQFF
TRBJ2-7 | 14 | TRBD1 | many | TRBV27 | TGTGCCAGCAGTTTGGACAGGGGGCGCGTAGAGCAGTACTTC | CASSLDRGRVEQYF
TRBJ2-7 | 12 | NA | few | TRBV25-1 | TGTGCCAGCAGGGGCAGCACGGGCGAGCAGTACTTC | CASRGSTGEQYF
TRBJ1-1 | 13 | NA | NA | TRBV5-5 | TGTTCCAGCAGCCCCACAGGGAACACTGAAGCTTTCTTT | CSSSPTGNTEAFF
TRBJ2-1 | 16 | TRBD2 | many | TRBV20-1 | TGCAGTGCTAGAGAAGTAGCGGGAGACTCCTACAATGAGCAGTTCTTC | CSAREVAGDSYNEQFF
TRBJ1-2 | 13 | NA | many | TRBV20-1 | TGCAGTGCTAGAGAGGCAGGGAGCTATGGCTACACCTTC | CSAREAGSYGYTF
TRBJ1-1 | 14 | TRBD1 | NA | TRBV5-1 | TGCGCCAGCAGCTCAGGGGGGACCTTTAACGAAGCTTTCTTT | CASSSGGTFNEAFF
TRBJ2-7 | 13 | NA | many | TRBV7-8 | TGTGCCAGCAGCTTATTGGGTTCCTACGAGCAGTACTTC | CASSLLGSYEQYF
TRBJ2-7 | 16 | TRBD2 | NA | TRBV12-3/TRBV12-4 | TGTGCCAGCAGTTCACGACTAGCGGGAGGAACCTACGAGCAGTACTTC | CASSSRLAGGTYEQYF
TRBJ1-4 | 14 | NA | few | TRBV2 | TGTGCCAGCAGGAAGGGGGCAACTAATGAAAAACTGTTTTTT | CASRKGATNEKLFF
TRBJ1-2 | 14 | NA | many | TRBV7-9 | TGTGCCAGCAGCTTAGTTGGGGGTAACTATGGCTACACCTTC | CASSLVGGNYGYTF
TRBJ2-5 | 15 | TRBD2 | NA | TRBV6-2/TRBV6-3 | TGTGCCAGCAGCCGGACTAGCGGGGAGTTTGAGACCCAGTACTTC | CASSRTSGEFETQYF
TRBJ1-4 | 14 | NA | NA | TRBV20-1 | TGCAGTGCTAGAGCCTGGCCTAGAAATGAAAAACTGTTTTTT | CSARAWPRNEKLFF
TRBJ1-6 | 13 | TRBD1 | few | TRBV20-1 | TGCAGTGCTGTCAGGGGGACGGATTCACCCCTCCACTTT | CSAVRGTDSPLHF
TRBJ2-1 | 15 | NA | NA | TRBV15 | TGTGCCACCAGCAGAGCGGCCCGACCGGCTAATGAGCAGTTCTTC | CATSRAARPANEQFF
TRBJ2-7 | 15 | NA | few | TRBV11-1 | TGTGCCAGCAGCTTAGAAGGGGGGGCCTCCTACGAGCAGTACTTC | CASSLEGGASYEQYF
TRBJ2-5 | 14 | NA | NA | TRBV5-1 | TGCGCCAGCAGCTCCTTGGGATTAAAAGAGACCCAGTACTTC | CASSSLGLKETQYF
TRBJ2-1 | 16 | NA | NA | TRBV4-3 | TGCGCCAGCAGCCAAGATTGGCCTCGATTCGGCAATGAGCAGTTCTTC | CASSQDWPRFGNEQFF
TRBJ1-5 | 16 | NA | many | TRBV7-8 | TGTGCCAGCAGCCGTAGCCGAGTTATGAGCAATCAGCCCCAGCATTTT | CASSRSRVMSNQPQHF
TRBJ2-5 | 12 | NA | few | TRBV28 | TGTGCCAACCGGGGGGCCGGAGAGACCCAGTACTTC | CANRGAGETQYF
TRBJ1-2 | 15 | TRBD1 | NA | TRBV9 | TGTGCCAGCAGCGTAGTGGGACAGGGGGCTGTTGGCTACACCTTC | CASSVVGQGAVGYTF
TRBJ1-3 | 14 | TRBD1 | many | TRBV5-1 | TGCGCCAGCAGACCGGGGACAGGTGGAAACACCATATATTTT | CASRPGTGGNTIYF
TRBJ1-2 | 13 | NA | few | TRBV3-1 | TGTGCCAGCAGCCCAGGACCGGTCTATGGCTACACCTTC | CASSPGPVYGYTF
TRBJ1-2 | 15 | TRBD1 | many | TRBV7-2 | TGTGCCAGCAGCCCATATGGACAGGGGGCGTATGGCTACACCTTC | CASSPYGQGAYGYTF
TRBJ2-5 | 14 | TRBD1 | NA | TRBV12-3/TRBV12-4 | TGTGCCAGCAGTGCGTGGGGACAGTTAGAGACCCAGTACTTC | CASSAWGQLETQYF
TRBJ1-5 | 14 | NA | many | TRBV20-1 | TGCAGTGCTTCTCAGCCTTATAGCAATCAGCCCCAGCATTTT | CSASQPYSNQPQHF
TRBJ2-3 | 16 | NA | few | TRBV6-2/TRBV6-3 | TGTGCCAGCAGTTACTCGGCGCGGGCCTCGAGTGGTACGCAGTATTTT | CASSYSARASSGTQYF
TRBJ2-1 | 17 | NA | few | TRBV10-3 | TGTGCCATCAGTGAGAGGTCGTGGGGACTCAAATACAATGAGCAGTTCTTC | CAISERSWGLKYNEQFF
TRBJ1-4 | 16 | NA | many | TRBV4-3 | TGCGCCAGCAGCCAAGAACGTAGGGGAAACCATGAAAAACTGTTTTTT | CASSQERRGNHEKLFF
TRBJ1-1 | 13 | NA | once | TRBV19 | TGTGCCAGTAGTAACAGGGTGGGGACTGAAGCTTTCTTT | CASSNRVGTEAFF
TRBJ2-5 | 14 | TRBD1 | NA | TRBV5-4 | TGTGCCAGCAGCCCGCGACAGGGGCTGGAGACCCAGTACTTC | CASSPRQGLETQYF
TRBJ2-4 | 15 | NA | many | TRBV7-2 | TGTGCCAGCAGCTTAGCGGCTAACCGGGCAAACATTCAGTACTTC | CASSLAANRANIQYF
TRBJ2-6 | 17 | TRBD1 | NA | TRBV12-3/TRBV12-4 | TGTGCCAGCAGAACCGGGACAGGGGTGTCTGGGGCCAACGTCCTGACTTTC | CASRTGTGVSGANVLTF
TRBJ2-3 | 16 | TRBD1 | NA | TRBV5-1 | TGCGCCAGCAGCAAGACAGGGGGTATAGTAACAGATACGCAGTATTTT | CASSKTGGIVTDTQYF
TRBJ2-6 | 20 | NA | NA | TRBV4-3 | TGCGCCAGCAGCCCGAAGGCCAGAGGGTATTTTCCTTCTGGGGCCAACGTCCTGACTTTC | CASSPKARGYFPSGANVLTF
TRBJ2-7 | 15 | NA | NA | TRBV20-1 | TGCAGTGCTAGAGGCCGGGGGGCTTGGGACTACGAGCAGTACTTC | CSARGRGAWDYEQYF
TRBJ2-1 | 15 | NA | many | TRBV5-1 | TGCGCCAGCAGCTTGGCCGGGGAGGACTACAATGAGCAGTTCTTC | CASSLAGEDYNEQFF
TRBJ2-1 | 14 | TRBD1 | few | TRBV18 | TGTGCCAGCTCACGTGGGGGACAGTACAATGAGCAGTTCTTC | CASSRGGQYNEQFF
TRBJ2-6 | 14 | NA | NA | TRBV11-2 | TGTGCCAGCAGCGCCCGTACAGGGGCCAACGTCCTGACTTTC | CASSARTGANVLTF
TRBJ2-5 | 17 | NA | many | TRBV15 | TGTGCCACCAGCAGAGATCCCAGAGACCGGTACCAAGAGACCCAGTACTTC | CATSRDPRDRYQETQYF
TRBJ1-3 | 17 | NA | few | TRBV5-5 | TGTGCCAGCAGCTTGGTTGGGGGCCCAGGCTCTGGAAACACCATATATTTT | CASSLVGGPGSGNTIYF
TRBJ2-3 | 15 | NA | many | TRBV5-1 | TGCGCCAGCAGCTTGACTAGCTGGGGCCCAGATACGCAGTATTTT | CASSLTSWGPDTQYF
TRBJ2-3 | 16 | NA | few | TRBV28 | TGTGCCAGCAGTGAAAACAGGGGACTAGTTCCAGATACGCAGTATTTT | CASSENRGLVPDTQYF
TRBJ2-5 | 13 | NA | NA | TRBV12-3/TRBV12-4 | TGTGCCAGCAGTTTCGGGGGGCTGGGGACCCAGTACTTC | CASSFGGLGTQYF
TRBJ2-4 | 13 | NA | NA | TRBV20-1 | TGCAGTGCCCTCGCCGGATCCAAAAACATTCAGTACTTC | CSALAGSKNIQYF
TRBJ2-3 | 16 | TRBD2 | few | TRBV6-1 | TGTGCCAGCAGTCCGGCGACTAGCAGTCACACAGATACGCAGTATTTT | CASSPATSSHTDTQYF
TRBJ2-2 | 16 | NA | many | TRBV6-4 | TGTGCCAGCAGTGCCCTACCTTACTCGAACACCGGGGAGCTGTTTTTT | CASSALPYSNTGELFF
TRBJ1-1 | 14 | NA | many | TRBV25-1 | TGTGCCAGCAGTTCTTTCTACAGGGACACTGAAGCTTTCTTT | CASSSFYRDTEAFF